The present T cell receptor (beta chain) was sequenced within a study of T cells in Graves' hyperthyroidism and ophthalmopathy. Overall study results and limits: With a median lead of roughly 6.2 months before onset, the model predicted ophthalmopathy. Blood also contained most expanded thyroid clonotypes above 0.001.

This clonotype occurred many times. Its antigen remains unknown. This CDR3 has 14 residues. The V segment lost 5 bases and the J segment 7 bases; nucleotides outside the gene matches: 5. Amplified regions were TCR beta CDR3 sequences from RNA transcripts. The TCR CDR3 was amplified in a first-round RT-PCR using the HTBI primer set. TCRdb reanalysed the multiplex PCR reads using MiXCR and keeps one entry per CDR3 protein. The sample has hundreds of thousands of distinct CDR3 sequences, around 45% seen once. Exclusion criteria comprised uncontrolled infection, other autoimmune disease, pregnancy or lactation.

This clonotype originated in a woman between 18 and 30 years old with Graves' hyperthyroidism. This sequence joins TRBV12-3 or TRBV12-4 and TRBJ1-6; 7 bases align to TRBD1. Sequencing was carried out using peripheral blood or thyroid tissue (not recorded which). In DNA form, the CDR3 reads TGTGCCAGCAGTGGACAGGTGGTCAATTCACCCCTCCACTTT. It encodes CASSGQVVNSPLHF.